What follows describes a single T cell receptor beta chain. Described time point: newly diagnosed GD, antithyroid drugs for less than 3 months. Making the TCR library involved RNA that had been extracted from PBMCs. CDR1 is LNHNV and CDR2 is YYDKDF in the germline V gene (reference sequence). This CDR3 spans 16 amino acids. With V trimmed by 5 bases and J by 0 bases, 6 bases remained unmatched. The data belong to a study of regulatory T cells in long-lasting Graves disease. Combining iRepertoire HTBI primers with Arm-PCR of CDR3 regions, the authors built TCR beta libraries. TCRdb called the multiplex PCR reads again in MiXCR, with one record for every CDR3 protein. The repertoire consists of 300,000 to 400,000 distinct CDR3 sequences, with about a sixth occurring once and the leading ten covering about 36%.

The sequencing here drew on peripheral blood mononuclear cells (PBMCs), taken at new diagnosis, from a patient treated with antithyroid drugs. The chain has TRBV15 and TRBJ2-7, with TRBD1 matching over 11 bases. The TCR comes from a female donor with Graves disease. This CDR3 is CATSRDGTGGSYEQYF. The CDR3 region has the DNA TGTGCCACCAGCCGCGACGGGACAGGGGGCTCCTACGAGCAGTACTTC. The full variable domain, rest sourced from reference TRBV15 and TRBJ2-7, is DAMVIQNPRYQVTQFGKPVTLSCSQTLNHNVMYWYQQKSSQAPKLLFHYYDKDFNNEADTPDNFQSRRPNTSFCFLDIRSPGLGDTAMYLCATSRDGTGGSYEQYFGPGTRLTVT.